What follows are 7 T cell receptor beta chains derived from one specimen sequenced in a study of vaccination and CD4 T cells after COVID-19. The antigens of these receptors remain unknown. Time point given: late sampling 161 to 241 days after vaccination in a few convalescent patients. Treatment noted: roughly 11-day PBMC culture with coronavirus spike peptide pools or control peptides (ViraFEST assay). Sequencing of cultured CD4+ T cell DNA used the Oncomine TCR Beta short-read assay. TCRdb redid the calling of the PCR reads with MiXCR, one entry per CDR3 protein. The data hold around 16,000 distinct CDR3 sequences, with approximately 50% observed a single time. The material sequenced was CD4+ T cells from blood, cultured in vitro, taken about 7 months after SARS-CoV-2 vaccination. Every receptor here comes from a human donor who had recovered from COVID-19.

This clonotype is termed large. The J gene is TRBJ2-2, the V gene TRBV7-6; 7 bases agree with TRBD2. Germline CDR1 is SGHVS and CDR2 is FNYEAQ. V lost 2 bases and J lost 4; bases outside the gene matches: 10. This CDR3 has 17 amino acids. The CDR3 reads CASSLRLAGDGTGELFF. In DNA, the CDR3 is TGTGCCAGCAGCTTACGTCTGGCGGGAGATGGCACCGGGGAGCTGTTTTTT.

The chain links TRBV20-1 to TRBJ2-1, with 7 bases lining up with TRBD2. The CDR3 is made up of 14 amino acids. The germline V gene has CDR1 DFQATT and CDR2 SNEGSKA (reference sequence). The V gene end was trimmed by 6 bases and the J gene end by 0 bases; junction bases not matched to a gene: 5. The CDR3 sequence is CSARDYRSYNEQFF. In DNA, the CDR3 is TGCAGTGCCAGGGACTATCGCTCCTACAATGAGCAGTTCTTC.

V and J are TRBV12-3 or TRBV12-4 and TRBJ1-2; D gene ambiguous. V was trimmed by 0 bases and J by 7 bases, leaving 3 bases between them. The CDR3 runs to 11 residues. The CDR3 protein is CASSLALGYTF. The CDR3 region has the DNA TGTGCCAGCAGTTTAGCGCTTGGCTACACCTTC.

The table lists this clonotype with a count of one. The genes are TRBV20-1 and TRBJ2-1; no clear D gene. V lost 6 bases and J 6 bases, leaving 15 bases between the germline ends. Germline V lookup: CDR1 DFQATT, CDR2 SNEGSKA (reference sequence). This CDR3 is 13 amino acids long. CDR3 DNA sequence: TGCAGTGCCAGCCCCCCAGGCTCCAATGAGCAGTTCTTC. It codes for CSASPPGSNEQFF.

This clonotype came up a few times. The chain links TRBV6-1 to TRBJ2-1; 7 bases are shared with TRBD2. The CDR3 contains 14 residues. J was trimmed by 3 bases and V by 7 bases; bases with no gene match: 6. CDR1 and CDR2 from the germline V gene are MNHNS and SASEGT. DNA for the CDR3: TGTGCCAGCAAACTAGCGAATGACTACAATGAGCAGTTCTTC. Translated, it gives CASKLANDYNEQFF.

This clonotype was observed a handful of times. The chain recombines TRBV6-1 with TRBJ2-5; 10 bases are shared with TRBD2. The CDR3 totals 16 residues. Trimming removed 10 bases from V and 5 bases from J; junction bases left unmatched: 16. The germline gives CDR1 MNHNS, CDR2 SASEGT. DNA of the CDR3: TGTGCCATCAAAGCTAGCGGGAGAGGGTTAAGGGAGACCCAGTACTTC. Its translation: CAIKASGRGLRETQYF.

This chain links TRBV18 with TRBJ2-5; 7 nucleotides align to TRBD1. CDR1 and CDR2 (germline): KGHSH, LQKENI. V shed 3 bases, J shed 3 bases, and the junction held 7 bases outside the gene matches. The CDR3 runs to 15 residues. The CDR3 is CASSPPGTAKETQYF. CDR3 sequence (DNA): TGTGCCAGCTCACCCCCGGGGACAGCCAAAGAGACCCAGTACTTC.